The rows below give T cell receptor beta chains drawn from one sample of a study of cytomegalovirus exposure and HLA in healthy donors. Generated by immunoSEQ multiplex PCR, the TCRdb table keeps only in-frame clones and is missing some. This sample's table reports around 200,000 clones. What was sequenced was PBMCs. These receptors came from a woman aged 30 to 39 in good health and CMV-seropositive. CDR3s include the opening cysteine and the closing phenylalanine or tryptophan. Each record gives: V gene, J gene, D gene, CDR3 protein, CDR3 DNA. A D gene is named only where the DNA matches it firmly.

>TRBV12-5|TRBJ1-5|-
CASGLEAGQPQHF
TGTGCTAGTGGTTTAGAGGCCGGACAGCCCCAGCATTTT
>TRBV30|TRBJ2-1|TRBD1
CAGRTGVYNEQFF
TGTGCCGGTAGGACAGGGGTCTACAATGAGCAGTTCTTC
>TRBV4-1|TRBJ1-2|TRBD1
CASSHPGRGRKGGYTF
TGCGCCAGCAGCCACCCGGGCAGGGGGCGAAAGGGTGGCTACACCTTC
>TRBV5-1|TRBJ2-2|TRBD2
CASSSTSGLNTGELFF
TGCGCCAGCAGCAGTACTAGCGGGCTTAACACCGGGGAGCTGTTTTTT
>TRBV5-1|TRBJ1-1|TRBD1
CASSQDQQGTEAFF
TGCGCCAGCAGCCAGGATCAACAGGGGACTGAAGCTTTCTTT
>TRBV4-1|TRBJ2-7|-
CASRLGGFSSYEQYF
TGCGCCAGTAGATTGGGGGGTTTCAGCTCCTACGAGCAGTACTTC
>TRBV6-4|TRBJ2-1|-
CASSDLMGGEQFF
TGTGCCAGCAGTGACCTGATGGGGGGTGAGCAGTTCTTC
>TRBV5-8|TRBJ1-4|TRBD1
CASSSTGYREKLFF
TGTGCCAGCAGCTCGACAGGGTATCGGGAAAAACTGTTTTTT
>TRBV7-9|TRBJ1-2|-
CASSLGGNGYTF
TGTGCCAGCAGCTTGGGGGGTAATGGCTACACCTTC
>TRBV10-1|TRBJ2-2|TRBD2
CASSLGLAGGPAGELFF
TGCGCCAGCAGTCTGGGACTAGCGGGGGGCCCCGCCGGGGAGCTGTTTTTT
>TRBV2|TRBJ2-2|-
CASSKTATNTGELFF
TGTGCCAGCAGTAAGACAGCCACGAACACCGGGGAGCTGTTTTTT
>TRBV9|TRBJ2-1|TRBD1
CASSVASRGTGAYNEQFF
TGTGCCAGCAGCGTAGCTTCCCGGGGGACAGGGGCCTACAATGAGCAGTTCTTC
>TRBV6-1|TRBJ2-4|-
CASRTGTKSIQYF
TGTGCCAGCAGAACAGGGACCAAAAGCATTCAGTACTTC
>TRBV19|TRBJ1-1|-
CASGHRPTEAFF
TGTGCCAGTGGACACCGCCCCACTGAAGCTTTCTTT
>TRBV28|TRBJ2-7|TRBD2
CASSLMAGVRYEYF
TGTGCCAGCAGTTTAATGGCGGGAGTCCGCTACGAATACTTC
>TRBV10-3|TRBJ2-5|TRBD2
CAISSGGEQETQYF
TGTGCCATCAGTTCTGGGGGGGAACAAGAGACCCAGTACTTC
>TRBV19|TRBJ2-7|TRBD2
CASSMRGTSGSFLEQYF
TGTGCCAGTAGTATGAGAGGGACTAGCGGGAGTTTCCTCGAGCAGTACTTC
>TRBV28|TRBJ2-7|-
CASSLRPPSRAEQYF
TGTGCCAGCAGTTTGAGGCCACCATCGCGGGCCGAGCAGTACTTC
>TRBV21-1|TRBJ1-1|-
CARRGSRCTEAFF
TGTGCCAGAAGGGGAAGTCGGTGCACTGAAGCTTTCTTT
>TRBV6-1|TRBJ2-6|-
CASSASTGGSGANVLTF
TGTGCCAGCAGTGCCTCAACGGGCGGGTCTGGGGCCAACGTCCTGACTTTC
>TRBV5-1|TRBJ2-7|TRBD2
CASSLTSATYEQYF
TGCGCCAGCAGCTTGACTAGCGCGACCTACGAGCAGTACTTC
>TRBV7-6|TRBJ2-1|TRBD2
CASSLVWAGGYNEQFF
TGTGCCAGCAGCTTAGTTTGGGCGGGGGGGTACAATGAGCAGTTCTTC
>TRBV6-1|TRBJ2-5|TRBD1
CASSETGETQYF
TGTGCCAGCAGTGAGACAGGGGAGACCCAGTACTTC
>TRBV18|TRBJ2-1|TRBD2
CASSPRTSGGVPVRQEQFF
TGTGCCAGCTCACCAAGGACTAGCGGGGGGGTCCCTGTCCGCCAGGAGCAGTTCTTC
>TRBV12-5|TRBJ2-1|-
CASGLLPNEQFF
TGTGCTAGTGGTCTCCTCCCCAATGAGCAGTTCTTC
>TRBV19|TRBJ2-7|-
CASSTRTDSYEQYF
TGTGCCAGTAGTACCCGGACAGACTCCTACGAGCAGTACTTC
>TRBV19|TRBJ2-5|TRBD1
CASSRGQRETQYF
TGTGCCAGTAGTAGGGGACAGAGGGAGACCCAGTACTTC
>TRBV9|TRBJ1-2|TRBD1
CASSDPFDREDYGYTF
TGTGCCAGCAGCGACCCATTTGACAGGGAGGACTATGGCTACACCTTC
>TRBV6-5|TRBJ1-1|-
CASSRVPGADTEAFF
TGTGCCAGCAGTCGGGTACCTGGTGCGGACACTGAAGCTTTCTTT
>TRBV6-5|TRBJ1-1|-
CASKDRFGTEAFF
TGTGCCAGCAAAGACAGGTTCGGCACTGAAGCTTTCTTT
>TRBV5-1|TRBJ1-4|TRBD1
CASSPTGGREKLFF
TGCGCCAGCAGCCCGACAGGGGGTCGTGAAAAACTGTTTTTT
>TRBV10-2|TRBJ2-3|-
CASTGGGDTQYF
TGCGCCAGCACTGGGGGAGGAGATACGCAGTATTTT
>TRBV25-1|TRBJ2-3|TRBD2
CASSETPGGMEYTDTQYF
TGTGCCAGCAGTGAAACTCCGGGGGGAATGGAATACACAGATACGCAGTATTTT
>TRBV19|TRBJ2-7|-
CASSYAGSMYEQYF
TGTGCCAGTAGCTATGCCGGGAGTATGTACGAGCAGTACTTC
>TRBV2|TRBJ2-2|TRBD1
CATDRDVSTGELFF
TGTGCCACAGACAGGGACGTTAGCACCGGGGAGCTGTTTTTT
>TRBV5-6|TRBJ2-2|-
CASSLMFIAGELFF
TGTGCCAGCAGCTTGATGTTCATAGCCGGGGAGCTGTTTTTT
>TRBV4-1|TRBJ1-1|TRBD1
CASSRRQGENTEAFF
TGTGCCAGCAGCCGCCGACAGGGGGAGAACACTGAAGCTTTCTTT